The next 12 T cell receptor beta chains were all read from a single sample in a study of blood T cell repertoires in COVID-19. The repertoire was sequenced with immunoSEQ multiplex PCR; TCRdb's copy has only in-frame clones and lacks some. The sample includes 400,000 to 450,000 clones, less than 95% of them seen just once. The material sequenced was PBMCs or T cells enriched from blood (not recorded which). The receptors were sampled from a man aged 18 to 29 who had recovered from COVID-19.

This clone was counted only a few times. The rearrangement links TRBV7-9 to TRBJ2-1; 7 bases are shared with TRBD1. J was trimmed by 7 bases and V by 4 bases; bases with no gene match: 7. Germline V gene sequence: CDR1 SEHNR, CDR2 FQNEAQ (reference sequence). The CDR3 has 14 residues. The CDR3 DNA reads as TGTGCCAGCAGCTCGGTAACAGGGGTAAATGAGCAGTTCTTC. Its translation: CASSSVTGVNEQFF.

V usage is TRBV18 and J usage is TRBJ2-1; tentative D call: TRBD2 (5 bases). CDR1 is KGHSH, CDR2 LQKENI, per germline. With 3 bases removed from V and 6 bases from J, the gap between germline ends came to 21 bases. CDR3 size: 17 residues. CDR3 nucleotides: TGTGCCAGCTCACCGAGTCTAGCAGACTCCCTTATCAATGAGCAGTTCTTC. It encodes CASSPSLADSLINEQFF. Full variable domain (remainder filled in from reference TRBV18 and TRBJ2-1): NAGVMQNPRHLVRRRGQEARLRCSPMKGHSHVYWYRQLPEEGLKFMVYLQKENIIDESGMPKERFSAEFPKEGPSILRIQQVVRGDSAAYFCASSPSLADSLINEQFFGPGTRLTVL.

The chain employs TRBV10-1 and TRBJ2-7, with 9 bases aligning to TRBD2. Germline V gene data show CDR1 as WNHNN and CDR2 as SYGVQD (reference sequence). V shed 2 bases, J shed 6 bases, and the junction held 8 bases outside the gene matches. The CDR3 runs 15 residues. The CDR3 DNA sequence: TGCGCCAGCAGTGAGCAGGCGGGAGGGTCGGGCGAGCAGTACTTC. The encoded protein is CASSEQAGGSGEQYF.

This chain joins TRBV30 and TRBJ2-5, with a tentative D call TRBD1 (6 bases). The V gene's germline CDR1 is GTSNPN and CDR2 SVGIG (reference sequence). This CDR3 spans 13 amino acids. Trimming removed 4 bases from V and 4 bases from J, with 13 bases in between. The CDR3 region is CAWTGRGRETQYF. The CDR3 coding sequence is TGTGCCTGGACGGGCAGGGGAAGAGAGACCCAGTACTTC.

The rearrangement uses TRBV2 and TRBJ2-5; TRBD1 aligns across 8 bases. Germline V CDR1 and CDR2: SNHLY, FYNNEI. V trimming: 5 bases; J trimming: 2 bases; junction bases outside the gene matches: 7. The CDR3 runs 15 residues. CDR3: CASSFGQGRQETQYF. In nucleotides, the CDR3 is TGTGCCAGCAGTTTTGGACAGGGTAGGCAAGAGACCCAGTACTTC. The full variable domain, rest sourced from reference TRBV2 and TRBJ2-5, is EPEVTQTPSHQVTQMGQEVILRCVPISNHLYFYWYRQILGQKVEFLVSFYNNEISEKSEIFDDQFSVERPDGSNFTLKIRSTKLEDSAMYFCASSFGQGRQETQYFGPGTRLLVL.

The chain is built from TRBV5-4 and TRBJ2-1; no firm D call. Trimming shortened V by 9 bases and J by 6 bases, and 22 bases separated the two germline ends. This CDR3 contains 15 residues. CDR1 SGHNT and CDR2 YYREEE come from the germline V gene (reference sequence). The CDR3 DNA follows: TGTGCCATCCTCACGTCTACCACCCGCTCCAATGAGCAGTTCTTC. It codes for CAILTSTTRSNEQFF.

V is TRBV11-2 and J is TRBJ1-1; D perhaps matches TRBD1 (5 bases). Germline-derived CDR1 and CDR2 are SGHAT and FQNNGV. The CDR3 spans 14 residues. Trimming took 5 bases from V and 0 from J, leaving 10 bases between them. The CDR3 nucleotides read TGTGCCAGCAGCGCCGCGGGACTGAACACTGAAGCTTTCTTT. It is translated as CASSAAGLNTEAFF.

This chain connects TRBV27 to TRBJ1-1; 8 nucleotides match TRBD1. The CDR3 runs 17 residues. After removal of 5 bases from V and 3 bases from J, the junction contained 14 bases not matched to a gene. Per the germline V gene, CDR1 is MNHEY and CDR2 is SMNVEV (reference sequence). The CDR3 sequence: CASSPRPGTGSDTEAFF. As DNA, the CDR3 is TGTGCCAGCAGTCCCCGTCCCGGGACAGGCTCGGACACTGAAGCTTTCTTT.

The chain uses TRBV7-9 and TRBJ1-6; TRBD1 matches 7 bases. Trimming took 5 bases from V and 7 from J; bases not matched to a gene: 5. The CDR3 totals 14 residues. Per the germline V gene, CDR1 is SEHNR and CDR2 is FQNEAQ (reference sequence). For the CDR3, the DNA is TGTGCCAGCAGCCACCGGGACAGAAATTCACCCCTCCACTTT. It specifies CASSHRDRNSPLHF.

The rearrangement joins TRBV5-6 to TRBJ2-3; D may be TRBD1 (5 bases). This CDR3 is 15 amino acids long. V lost 4 bases and J lost 4, with 16 bases in between. Germline V CDR1 and CDR2: SGHDT, YYEEEE. CDR3 coding DNA: TGTGCCAGCAGCCTCCCAGGGCGCTTCCCAGATACGCAGTATTTT. The encoded protein is CASSLPGRFPDTQYF.

V gene TRBV7-8 combines with J gene TRBJ2-5; D gene uncertain. Germline CDR1 reads SGHVS; CDR2 reads FQNEAQ. CDR3 length: 13 residues. With 4 bases removed from V and 5 bases from J, the gap between germline ends came to 11 bases. The CDR3 region has the DNA TGTGCCAGCAGCTCCTGGGCCTCGGAGACCCAGTACTTC. It specifies CASSSWASETQYF.

CDR3 coding DNA: TGTGCCAGCAGCTTGGCGGCCAGGGTTACGTCTGGAAACACCATATATTTT. As protein: CASSLAARVTSGNTIYF. V is TRBV5-5 and J is TRBJ1-3; D perhaps matches TRBD1 (5 bases). Germline V gene lookup returns CDR1 SGHKS and CDR2 YYEKEE (reference sequence). This CDR3 comprises 17 residues. The V end was cut by 0 bases, the J end by 1 base, with 14 bases between.